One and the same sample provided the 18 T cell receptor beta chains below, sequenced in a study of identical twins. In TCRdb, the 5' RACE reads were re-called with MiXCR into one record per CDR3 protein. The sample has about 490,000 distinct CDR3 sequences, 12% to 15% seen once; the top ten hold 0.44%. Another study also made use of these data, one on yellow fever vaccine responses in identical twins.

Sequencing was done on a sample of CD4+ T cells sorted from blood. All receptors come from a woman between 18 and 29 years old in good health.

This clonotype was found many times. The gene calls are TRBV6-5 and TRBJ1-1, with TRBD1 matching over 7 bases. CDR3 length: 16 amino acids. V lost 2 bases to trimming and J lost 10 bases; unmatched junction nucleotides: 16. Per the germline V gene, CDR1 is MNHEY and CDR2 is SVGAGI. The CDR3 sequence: CASSYQPGTAAELAFF. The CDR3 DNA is TGTGCCAGCAGTTACCAACCAGGGACAGCCGCGGAGTTAGCTTTCTTT.

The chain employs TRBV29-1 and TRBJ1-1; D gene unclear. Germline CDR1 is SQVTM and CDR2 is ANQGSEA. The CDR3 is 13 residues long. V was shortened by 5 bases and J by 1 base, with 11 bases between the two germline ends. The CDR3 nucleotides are TGCAGCGTTAGTGCGTTAGGGAACACTGAAGCTTTCTTT. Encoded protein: CSVSALGNTEAFF.

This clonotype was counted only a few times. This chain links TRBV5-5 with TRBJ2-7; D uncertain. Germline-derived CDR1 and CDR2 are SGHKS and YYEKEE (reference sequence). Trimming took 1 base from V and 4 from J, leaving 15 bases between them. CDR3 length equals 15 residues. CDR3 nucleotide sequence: TGTGCCAGCAGCTTGAGGTTTACCGCCTCTTACGAGCAGTACTTC. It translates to CASSLRFTASYEQYF.

CDR3 sequence reads: CSARVGPTPGLAGGSYNEQFF. The CDR3 coding sequence is TGCAGTGCTAGAGTCGGTCCCACACCGGGACTAGCGGGGGGCTCCTACAATGAGCAGTTCTTC. The rearrangement uses TRBV20-1 and TRBJ2-1; TRBD2 matches at 15 bases. Germline V gives CDR1 DFQATT, CDR2 SNEGSKA (reference sequence). This CDR3 comprises 21 residues. V trimming: 1 base; J trimming: 0 bases; junction bases outside the gene matches: 13.

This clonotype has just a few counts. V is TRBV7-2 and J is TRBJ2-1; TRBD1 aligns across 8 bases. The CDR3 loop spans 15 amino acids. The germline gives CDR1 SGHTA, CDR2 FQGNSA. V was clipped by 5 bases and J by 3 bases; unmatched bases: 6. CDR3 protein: CASSPQGGNYNEQFF. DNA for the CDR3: TGTGCCAGCAGCCCACAGGGGGGCAACTACAATGAGCAGTTCTTC.

The CDR3 coding sequence is TGCAGTGCTAGAGATGAGGCGGGGGGGCCCTACAATGAGCAGTTCTTC. Protein sequence: CSARDEAGGPYNEQFF. The V call is TRBV20-1, the J call TRBJ2-1; TRBD2 matches at 9 bases. Unmatched junction bases numbered 5, after V lost 0 bases and J lost 2 bases. CDR1 and CDR2 (germline): DFQATT, SNEGSKA (reference sequence). The CDR3 loop spans 16 amino acids.

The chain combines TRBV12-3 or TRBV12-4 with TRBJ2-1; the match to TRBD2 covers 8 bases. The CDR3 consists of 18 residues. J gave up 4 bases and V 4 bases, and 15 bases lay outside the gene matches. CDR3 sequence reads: CASSSRSFSASGYNEQFF. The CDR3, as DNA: TGTGCCAGCAGTTCCCGGTCCTTTTCGGCTAGCGGGTACAATGAGCAGTTCTTC.

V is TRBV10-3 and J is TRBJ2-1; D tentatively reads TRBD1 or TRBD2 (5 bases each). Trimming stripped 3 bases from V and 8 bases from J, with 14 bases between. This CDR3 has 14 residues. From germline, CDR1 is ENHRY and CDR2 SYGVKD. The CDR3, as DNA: TGTGCCATCAGTGATGCTAGCAGGGTGTATGAGCAGTTCTTC. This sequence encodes CAISDASRVYEQFF.

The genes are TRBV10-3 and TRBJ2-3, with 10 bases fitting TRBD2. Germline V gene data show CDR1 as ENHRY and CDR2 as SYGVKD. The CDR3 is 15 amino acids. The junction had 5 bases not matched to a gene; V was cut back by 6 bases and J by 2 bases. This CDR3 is CAIRETSGPTDTQYF. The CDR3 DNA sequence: TGTGCCATCAGGGAGACTAGCGGGCCCACAGATACGCAGTATTTT.

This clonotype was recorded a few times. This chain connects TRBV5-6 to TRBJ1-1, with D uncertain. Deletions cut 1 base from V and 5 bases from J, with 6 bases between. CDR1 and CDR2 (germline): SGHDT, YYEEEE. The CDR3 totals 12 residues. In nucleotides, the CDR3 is TGTGCCAGCAGCTTGCCAGCAACTGAAGCTTTCTTT. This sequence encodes CASSLPATEAFF.

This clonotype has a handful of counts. The CDR3 DNA sequence: TGTGCCAGCAGCCAGCAGGGGGCGCGTAGGGAGCAGTTCTTC. Amino acid sequence: CASSQQGARREQFF. V and J are TRBV14 and TRBJ2-1, with 8 bases identical to TRBD1. The CDR3 totals 14 residues. Trimming cost V 3 bases and J 10 bases; bases outside gene matches: 8. From germline, CDR1 is SGHDN and CDR2 FVKESK.

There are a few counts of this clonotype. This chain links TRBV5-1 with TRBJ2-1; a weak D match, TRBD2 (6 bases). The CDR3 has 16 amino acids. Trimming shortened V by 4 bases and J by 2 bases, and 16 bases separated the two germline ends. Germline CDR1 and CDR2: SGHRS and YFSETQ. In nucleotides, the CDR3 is TGCGCCAGCAGCCAACAGGCGGGCGGGACCTACAATGAGCAGTTCTTC. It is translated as CASSQQAGGTYNEQFF.

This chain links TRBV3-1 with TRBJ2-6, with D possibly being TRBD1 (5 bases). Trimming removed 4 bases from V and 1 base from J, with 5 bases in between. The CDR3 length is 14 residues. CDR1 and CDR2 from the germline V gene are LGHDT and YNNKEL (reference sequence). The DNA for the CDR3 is TGTGCCAGCAGCCGACAGTCTGGGGCCAACGTCCTGACTTTC. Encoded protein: CASSRQSGANVLTF. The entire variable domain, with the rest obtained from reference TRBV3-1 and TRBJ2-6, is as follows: DTAVSQTPKYLVTQMGNDKSIKCEQNLGHDTMYWYKQDSKKFLKIMFSYNNKELIINETVPNRFSPKSPDKAHLNLHINSLELGDSAVYFCASSRQSGANVLTFGAGSRLTVL.

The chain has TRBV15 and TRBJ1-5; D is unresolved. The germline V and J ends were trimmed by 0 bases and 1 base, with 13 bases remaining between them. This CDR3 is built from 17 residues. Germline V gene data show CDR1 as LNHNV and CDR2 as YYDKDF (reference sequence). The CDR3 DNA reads TGTGCCACCAGCAGAGATAACCGGAACCAGAGCAATCAGCCCCAGCATTTT. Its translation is CATSRDNRNQSNQPQHF.

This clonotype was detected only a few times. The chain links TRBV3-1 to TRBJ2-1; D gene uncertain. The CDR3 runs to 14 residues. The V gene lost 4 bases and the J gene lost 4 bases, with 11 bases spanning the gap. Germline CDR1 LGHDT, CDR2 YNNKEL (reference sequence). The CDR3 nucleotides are TGTGCCAGCAGCCTCAAGAGGAATTACAATGAGCAGTTCTTC. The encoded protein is CASSLKRNYNEQFF.

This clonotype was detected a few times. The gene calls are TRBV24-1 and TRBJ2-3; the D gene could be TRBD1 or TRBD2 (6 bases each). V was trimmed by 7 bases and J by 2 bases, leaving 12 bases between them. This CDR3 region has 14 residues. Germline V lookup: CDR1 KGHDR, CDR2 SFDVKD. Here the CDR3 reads CATRDGGLTDTQYF. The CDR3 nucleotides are TGTGCCACCAGGGACGGGGGCCTCACAGATACGCAGTATTTT.

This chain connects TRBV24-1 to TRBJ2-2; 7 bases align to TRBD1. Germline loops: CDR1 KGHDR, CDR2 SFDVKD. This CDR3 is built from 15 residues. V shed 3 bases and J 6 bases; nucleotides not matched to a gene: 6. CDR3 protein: CATSDTGQRSGELFF. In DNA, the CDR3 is TGTGCCACCAGTGATACGGGACAGCGGTCCGGGGAGCTGTTTTTT.

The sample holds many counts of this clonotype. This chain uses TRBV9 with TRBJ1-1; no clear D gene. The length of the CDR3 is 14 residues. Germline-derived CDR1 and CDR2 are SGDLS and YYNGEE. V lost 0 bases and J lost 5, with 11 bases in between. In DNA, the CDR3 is TGTGCCAGCAGCGTAGACTCCGGGGAGACTGAAGCTTTCTTT. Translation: CASSVDSGETEAFF.